A selection of T cell receptor beta chains follows, all from one sample in a study of T cell repertoires in cytomegalovirus infection. Their antigen targets remain unknown. TCRdb redid the calling of the reads with MiXCR, one entry per CDR3 protein. The sample lists under 450,000 distinct CDR3 sequences; roughly a third were seen once. Sequenced material: cultured PBMCs, taken from culture after CMV antigen stimulation. The source is a human donor in good health (CMV status not recorded). Some clones in this sample may be carry-over from other donors' samples. The conserved cysteine and the conserved F or W are not part of the CDR3 here. Expanded clones are given a class, and other clones once, few, many or no size at all.

v_call clone_size cdr3_aa
TRBV4-3 few ASSQNIQGTTGNTIY
TRBV7-3 NA ASSEGTGGKYGYT
TRBV6-5 NA ASSYGAYNYGYT
TRBV12-3/TRBV12-4 NA ASNKWGEDTQY
TRBV4-2 few ASSQDRAGPEGLTGELF
TRBV12-3/TRBV12-4 few ASSLGRLAGGSTDTQY
TRBV11-3 NA ASSFAHYSTGLTNERLF
TRBV20-1 many SARPAGGGRETQY
TRBV6-1 NA AGARGSQMAF
TRBV4-2 NA ASSFGTSGYEQY
TRBV19 NA ASSIVSGWGNQPQH
TRBV7-9 NA ASGRGLAMWDEQF
TRBV4-3 NA ASSQDFAGNQPQH
TRBV19 NA ASSMGQGAQPQH
TRBV6-2/TRBV6-3 NA ASSYYSNSPLH
TRBV20-1 NA SASRLAGRYEQY
TRBV7-3 NA ASSELGGRQF
TRBV4-1 few ASSLGLAGVGGTDTQY
TRBV24-1 NA ATSDSQGWGEKLF
TRBV12-3/TRBV12-4 NA ASALAGGYDQF
TRBV30 NA AWRKLAGYNEQF
TRBV12-3/TRBV12-4 NA ASSFVPRELH
TRBV7-4 NA ASSLQGSYEQF
TRBV6-6 few ASKISGLADNEQF